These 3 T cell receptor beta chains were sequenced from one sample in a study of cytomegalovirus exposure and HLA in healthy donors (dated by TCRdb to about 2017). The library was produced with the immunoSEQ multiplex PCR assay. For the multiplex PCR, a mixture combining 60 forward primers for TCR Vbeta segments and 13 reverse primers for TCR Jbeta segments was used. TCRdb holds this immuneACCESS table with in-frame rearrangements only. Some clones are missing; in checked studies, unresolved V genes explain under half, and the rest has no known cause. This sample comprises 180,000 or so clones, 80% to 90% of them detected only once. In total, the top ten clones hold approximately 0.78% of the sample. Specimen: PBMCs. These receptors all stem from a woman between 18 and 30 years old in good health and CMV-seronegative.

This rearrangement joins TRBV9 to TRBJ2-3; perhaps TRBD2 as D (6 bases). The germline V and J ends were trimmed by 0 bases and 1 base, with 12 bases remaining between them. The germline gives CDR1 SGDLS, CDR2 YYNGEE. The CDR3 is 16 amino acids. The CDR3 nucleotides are TGTGCCAGCAGCGTAGGGGCCGGGGGAGGCACAGATACGCAGTATTTT. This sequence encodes CASSVGAGGGTDTQYF.

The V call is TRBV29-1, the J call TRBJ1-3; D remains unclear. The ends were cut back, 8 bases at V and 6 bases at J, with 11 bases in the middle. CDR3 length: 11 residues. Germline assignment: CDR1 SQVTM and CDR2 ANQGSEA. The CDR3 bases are TGCAGCTTCCTACTCGTAAACACCATATATTTT. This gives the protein CSFLLVNTIYF.

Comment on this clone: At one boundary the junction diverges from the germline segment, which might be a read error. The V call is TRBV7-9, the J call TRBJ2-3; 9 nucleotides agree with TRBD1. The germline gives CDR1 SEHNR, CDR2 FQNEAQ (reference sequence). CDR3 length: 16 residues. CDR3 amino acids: CSSTNRRTGVTDTQYF. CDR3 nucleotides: TGTTCCAGCACCAACCGTCGGACAGGGGTAACAGATACGCAGTATTTT.